This is a list of T cell receptor beta chains from one sample in a study of shared clonotypes between healthy human individuals. Method: immunoSEQ multiplex PCR; TCRdb's copy keeps in-frame clones and lacks some. The sample carries hundreds of thousands of clones, roughly 95% recorded once. Sequencing was done on a sample of naive CD8+ T cells sorted from blood. The receptors derive from a woman aged 30 to 39 in good health. The CDR3 runs from the conserved cysteine through the conserved F or W. Fields, in order: V gene, CDR3 protein.

V gene: TRBV27
CDR3 protein: CASSSGRRLSTDTQYF

V gene: TRBV14
CDR3 protein: CASSQVQNTGELFF

V gene: TRBV29-1
CDR3 protein: CSVIGTGVIGEQFF

V gene: TRBV27
CDR3 protein: CASSLSMGGSNYGYTF

V gene: TRBV7-8
CDR3 protein: CASSHGLAGEWVDTQYF

V gene: TRBV6-1
CDR3 protein: CASSGGASRRWGYTF

V gene: TRBV28
CDR3 protein: CASSFARWNTEAFF

V gene: TRBV15
CDR3 protein: CATSGRRLETQYF

V gene: TRBV27
CDR3 protein: CASSPTLGAGVYNEQFF

V gene: TRBV4-1
CDR3 protein: CASSQFHLSQPQHF

V gene: TRBV5-6
CDR3 protein: CASSQDRRHEQYF

V gene: TRBV7-6
CDR3 protein: CASSPKDDSPLHF

V gene: TRBV18
CDR3 protein: CASSPTKLAGGTDTQYF

V gene: TRBV19
CDR3 protein: CASHPQGTSESDTQYF

V gene: TRBV5-6
CDR3 protein: CASSEGLAIGELFF

V gene: TRBV6-5
CDR3 protein: CASSYSANQPQHF

V gene: TRBV5-6
CDR3 protein: CASSGIPRVDGELFF

V gene: TRBV5-5
CDR3 protein: CASSWRPVYEQYF

V gene: TRBV5-1
CDR3 protein: CASSFTSGRKVWNQETQYF

V gene: TRBV28
CDR3 protein: CASSRTDYTGELFF

V gene: TRBV10-2
CDR3 protein: CASSAGAGANVLTF

V gene: TRBV28
CDR3 protein: CASSFRGGPDYNEQFF

V gene: TRBV5-1
CDR3 protein: CASSTGTGADTQYF

V gene: TRBV30
CDR3 protein: CAWSVQDTEAFF

V gene: TRBV6-5
CDR3 protein: CASSYTGLSGNEQFF

V gene: TRBV29-1
CDR3 protein: CSVEETNTEAFF

V gene: TRBV13
CDR3 protein: CASSGTEDNSPLHF

V gene: TRBV29-1
CDR3 protein: CSVEDQGNTEAFF

V gene: TRBV27
CDR3 protein: CASSAGQGVREQYF

V gene: TRBV29-1
CDR3 protein: CSVSIPFDRVAAGLSYEQYF

V gene: TRBV9
CDR3 protein: CASSGRGYNEQFF

V gene: TRBV11-2
CDR3 protein: CASSLQSSGNTIYF

V gene: TRBV27
CDR3 protein: CASSLFGGVSNQPQHF

V gene: TRBV9
CDR3 protein: CASSVGGPSSGNTIYF

V gene: TRBV4-1
CDR3 protein: CASSPWTGSGEKLFF

V gene: TRBV7-8
CDR3 protein: CASSLGGVNSFRVDTQYF

V gene: TRBV9
CDR3 protein: CASNTGEDGELFF

V gene: TRBV27
CDR3 protein: CASSTVAGAANTGELFF

V gene: TRBV5-6
CDR3 protein: CASSPNRGRQFF

V gene: TRBV9
CDR3 protein: CASSVAPAGSYEQYF

V gene: TRBV5-4
CDR3 protein: CASSAGLEEYEQYF

V gene: TRBV7-9
CDR3 protein: CASSYPRGRNYEQYF